A single sample gave rise to the 24 T cell receptor beta chains below, sequenced in a study of regulatory T cells in long-lasting Graves disease. CDR3 regions were amplified by Arm-PCR using iRepertoire HTBI primers to build TCR beta libraries. TCRdb passed the multiplex PCR reads through MiXCR, listing each CDR3 protein once. The sample includes roughly 610,000 distinct CDR3 sequences, around 15% of them seen just once. Time point noted: newly diagnosed GD, antithyroid drugs for less than 3 months. Researchers made the TCR library from RNA that was extracted from PBMCs. This same sample was also part of a study on T cells in Graves' hyperthyroidism and ophthalmopathy.

Sequencing was performed on peripheral blood mononuclear cells (PBMCs), taken at new diagnosis, from a patient treated with antithyroid drugs. The receptors shown here come from a woman in her twenties or thirties with Graves disease.

This clonotype was observed many times. J is TRBJ1-5 and V is TRBV19; no clear D. Trimming left V 7 bases short and J 4 bases short, with 14 bases between. The CDR3 contains 14 residues. Germline CDR1 and CDR2: LNHDA and SQIVND (reference sequence). The CDR3 is CASTTTNLNQPQHF. As DNA, the CDR3 is TGTGCCAGTACCACAACTAACCTGAATCAGCCCCAGCATTTT.

On this clonotype itself: Mismatch with germline at one junction end may stem from a read error. This chain connects TRBV14 to TRBJ2-7; the match to TRBD2 covers 10 bases. The CDR3 has 17 residues. Germline values: CDR1 SGHDN, CDR2 FVKESK. The CDR3 DNA sequence: TGTGCCAGCGGCCATCAAAGGGGTCTAGCGGGAGAAAACGAGCAGTACTTC. The encoded protein is CASGHQRGLAGENEQYF.

The chain uses TRBV3-1 and TRBJ1-3; tentative D call: TRBD1 (6 bases). There are 15 residues in the CDR3. The germline V and J ends were trimmed by 4 bases and 0 bases, with 10 bases remaining between them. Germline-derived CDR1 and CDR2 are LGHDT and YNNKEL (reference sequence). In DNA form, the CDR3 reads TGTGCCAGCAGCCCCAGGGGAGTCTCTGGAAACACCATATATTTT. Translation gives CASSPRGVSGNTIYF.

V usage is TRBV2 and J usage is TRBJ1-6; no clear D. The V end was cut by 4 bases, the J end by 0 bases, with 16 bases between. The CDR3 has 18 residues. Germline CDR1 reads SNHLY; CDR2 reads FYNNEI. CDR3 sequence: CASSARAEYGSYNSPLHF. The CDR3 DNA follows: TGTGCCAGCAGTGCCCGCGCGGAATACGGCTCCTATAATTCACCCCTCCACTTT.

Note on this clonotype: A much larger clone lies a single base off, so this may be a read error. The chain combines TRBV29-1 with TRBJ2-7; tentatively, D is TRBD1 or TRBD2 (5 bases each). CDR3 size: 13 residues. Trimming pared 4 bases from V and 0 bases from J, leaving 10 bases between. Looked up from germline, CDR1 is SQVTM and CDR2 is ANQGSEA. CDR3 residues: CSVGPGSSYEQYF. CDR3 DNA: TGCAGCGTTGGTCCAGGGAGCTCCTACGAGCAGTACTTC.

This clonotype was recorded at least ten times. This chain joins TRBV7-8 and TRBJ2-5; TRBD2 is a possible D gene (6 bases). This CDR3 has 17 amino acids. V lost 1 base to trimming and J lost 7 bases, with 22 bases between them. The germline gives CDR1 SGHVS, CDR2 FQNEAQ. The CDR3 sequence: CASSLGLLALARVTQYF. The CDR3, as DNA: TGTGCCAGCAGCTTAGGCCTTTTAGCACTAGCCCGAGTGACCCAGTACTTC.

This chain links TRBV30 with TRBJ1-3; D unresolved. CDR3 length: 15 amino acids. Trimming removed 0 bases at V and 0 bases at J, with 9 bases between. The germline CDR1 and CDR2 sequences are GTSNPN and SVGIG (reference sequence). CDR3 in DNA: TGTGCCTGGAGTGTACCTTGGAACTCTGGAAACACCATATATTTT. Translating it yields CAWSVPWNSGNTIYF.

This sequence joins TRBV6-4 and TRBJ2-5, with D possibly matching TRBD2 (6 bases). The J call could be wrong; TRBJ2-1 is a better fit for the DNA end. In germline, CDR1 is MRHNA, CDR2 SNTAGT. This CDR3 region has 14 residues. The CDR3 DNA is TGTGCCAGCAGCCCCGGGGGTGCCCCCCAAAAGCAGTTCTTC. This codes for CASSPGGAPQKQFF.

This clonotype turned up a few times. The chain is built from TRBV30 and TRBJ1-4; possible D gene TRBD1, 5 bases. This CDR3 has 13 residues. Trimming cost V 4 bases and J 5 bases, with 11 bases left between them. Looked up from germline, CDR1 is GTSNPN and CDR2 is SVGIG (reference sequence). In DNA form, the CDR3 reads TGTGCCTGGACGCGGGGCATAAATGAAAAACTGTTTTTT. Protein: CAWTRGINEKLFF.

This clonotype showed up just a few times. This may come from a read error, since a much larger clone is one base off. The V call is TRBV6-9, the J call TRBJ1-6; TRBD1 might be the D (5 bases). CDR3 length: 15 residues. Germline assignment: CDR1 MNHGY and CDR2 SVAAGI. The CDR3 DNA reads as TGTGTCAGCAGTTACGCTACGGAGGGACATTCACCCCTCCACTTT. This encodes CVSSYATEGHSPLHF.

This clonotype was detected many times. This chain connects TRBV4-2 to TRBJ1-2; D might be TRBD1 (5 bases). Per germline, CDR1 LGHNA and CDR2 YNFKEQ. V gave up 0 bases and J gave up 8 bases, with 13 bases separating them. The CDR3 totals 14 residues. The CDR3 is CASSQDRGSPGYTF. The DNA of the CDR3 is TGTGCCAGCAGCCAAGATCGGGGCAGCCCCGGCTACACCTTC.

A remark on this clonotype: The junction differs from germline at one of its ends, possibly a read error. This rearrangement joins TRBV19 to TRBJ1-2; 8 positions agree with TRBD1. Germline V gives CDR1 LNHDA, CDR2 SQIVND (reference sequence). The CDR3 is made up of 12 amino acids. CDR3 residues: CASGQGKHGHTF. In DNA form, the CDR3 reads TGTGCCAGCGGACAGGGAAAGCATGGCCACACCTTC.

This clonotype came up many times. The gene calls are TRBV30 and TRBJ1-1; possibly TRBD1 for D (5 bases). The CDR3 covers 13 residues. Between the trimmed V and J ends, which lost 1 base and 3 bases, there was a span of 9 bases. The germline V gene encodes CDR1 GTSNPN and CDR2 SVGIG (reference sequence). CDR3 amino acids: CAWSGGADTEAFF. Here the CDR3 DNA reads TGTGCCTGGAGTGGAGGGGCGGACACTGAAGCTTTCTTT.

This clonotype showed up just a few times. The chain links TRBV6-1 to TRBJ1-2; D is unclear. Trimming removed 6 bases at V and 4 bases at J, with 18 bases between. This CDR3 region has 15 residues. The V gene's germline CDR1 is MNHNS and CDR2 SASEGT. The CDR3 region has the DNA TGTGCCAGCAGGTCTATAGGGTATACCGCCTATGGCTACACCTTC. Its protein is CASRSIGYTAYGYTF.

This clonotype came up a few times. The chain uses TRBV6-1 and TRBJ1-5, with D perhaps TRBD1 (6 bases). The CDR3 contains 14 residues. Germline-derived CDR1 and CDR2 are MNHNS and SASEGT. The V end was cut by 7 bases, the J end by 7 bases, with 17 bases between. CDR3 in amino acids: CASKRSGEVQPQHF. CDR3 nucleotide sequence: TGTGCCAGCAAGCGATCAGGGGAGGTGCAGCCCCAGCATTTT.

This clonotype was picked up many times. This sequence joins TRBV28 and TRBJ2-1; 9 nucleotides agree with TRBD2. CDR1 is MDHEN and CDR2 is SYDVKM in the germline V gene. The ends lost 5 bases at V and 7 bases at J; junction bases unmatched: 12. CDR3 size: 16 residues. The CDR3 DNA follows: TGTGCCAGCAGTACAATGGTGGTAGCGGGAGTAAATGAGCAGTTCTTC. Its translation is CASSTMVVAGVNEQFF.

This clonotype has ten or more counts. CDR3 in amino acids: CASSRLAGANEQFF. Written as DNA, the CDR3 is TGTGCCAGCAGTCGACTAGCGGGAGCGAATGAGCAGTTCTTC. The V call is TRBV6-1, the J call TRBJ2-1; 12 positions match TRBD2. Trimming at V came to 5 bases and at J to 7 bases, leaving 3 bases not matched to a gene. This CDR3 has 14 residues. Looked up from germline, CDR1 is MNHNS and CDR2 is SASEGT.

This clonotype was observed many times. V and J are TRBV11-2 and TRBJ1-2, with no clear D. The V end lost 5 bases, the J end lost 5 bases, and 15 bases lay between the germline ends. CDR3 size: 14 residues. Looked up from germline, CDR1 is SGHAT and CDR2 is FQNNGV. CDR3 protein: CASSLDSGPYGYTF. For the CDR3, the DNA is TGTGCCAGCAGCCTGGACTCGGGCCCTTATGGCTACACCTTC. The variable domain in full, with the rest retrieved from reference TRBV11-2 and TRBJ1-2, is EAGVAQSPRYKIIEKRQSVAFWCNPISGHATLYWYQQILGQGPKLLIQFQNNGVVDDSQLPKDRFSAERLKGVDSTLKIQPAKLEDSAVYLCASSLDSGPYGYTFGSGTRLTVV.

This rearrangement joins TRBV7-9 to TRBJ2-4; D remains ambiguous. Trimming removed 1 base from V and 0 bases from J, with 7 bases in between. The CDR3 extends over 15 amino acids. CDR1 SEHNR and CDR2 FQNEAQ come from the germline V gene (reference sequence). The chain's CDR3 is CASSLDGIAKNIQYF. The CDR3 DNA sequence: TGTGCCAGCAGCTTAGACGGAATAGCCAAAAACATTCAGTACTTC. Based on the CDR3 plus reference TRBV7-9 and TRBJ2-4, the full variable domain is DTGVSQNPRHKITKRGQNVTFRCDPISEHNRLYWYRQTLGQGPEFLTYFQNEAQLEKSRLLSDRFSAERPKGSFSTLEIQRTEQGDSAMYLCASSLDGIAKNIQYFGAGTRLSVL.

There are many counts of this clonotype. The genes are TRBV5-1 and TRBJ2-3; TRBD1 matches at 7 bases. The germline CDR1 and CDR2 sequences are SGHRS and YFSETQ. Trimming cost V 4 bases and J 0 bases; bases outside gene matches: 5. CDR3 length equals 15 residues. The CDR3 region has the DNA TGCGCCAGCAGCCACGGGACAGCTAGCACAGATACGCAGTATTTT. Translation: CASSHGTASTDTQYF.

This clonotype was picked up many times. The chain is built from TRBV2 and TRBJ1-2; D may be TRBD1 (6 bases). This CDR3 is 13 amino acids long. In germline, CDR1 is SNHLY, CDR2 FYNNEI. With 8 bases removed from V and 4 bases from J, the gap between germline ends came to 14 bases. Here the CDR3 reads CASSGQLFYGYTF. In nucleotides, the CDR3 is TGTGCCAGCTCTGGACAGTTATTCTATGGCTACACCTTC.

This clonotype was found many times. The chain combines TRBV12-3 or TRBV12-4 with TRBJ2-1; TRBD2 agrees at 11 bases. The CDR3 totals 16 residues. V was clipped by 5 bases and J by 5 bases; unmatched bases: 8. The CDR3 sequence is CASSPSGRRGNNEQFF. Written as DNA, the CDR3 is TGTGCCAGCAGTCCTAGCGGGAGGAGGGGAAACAATGAGCAGTTCTTC.

This clonotype was counted only a few times. V and J are TRBV20-1 and TRBJ2-4; a possible D gene is TRBD2 (5 bases). Germline CDR1 and CDR2: DFQATT and SNEGSKA (reference sequence). The CDR3 has 16 amino acids. Trimming pared 6 bases from V and 0 bases from J, leaving 18 bases between. As DNA, the CDR3 is TGCAGTGCGCTGCCGAGGGCTTTACTAGCCAAAAACATTCAGTACTTC. Residues: CSALPRALLAKNIQYF.

The V and J genes are TRBV7-9 and TRBJ2-1; D perhaps matches TRBD1 (6 bases). This CDR3 spans 14 amino acids. Trimming stripped 4 bases from V and 6 bases from J, with 13 bases between. CDR1 and CDR2 from the germline V gene are SEHNR and FQNEAQ (reference sequence). In nucleotides, the CDR3 is TGTGCCAGCAGCTCGCAGGGGTTCCTCAATGAGCAGTTCTTC. Translated: CASSSQGFLNEQFF.